These 23 T cell receptor beta chains were sequenced from one sample in a study of cytomegalovirus exposure and HLA in healthy donors. Use of 60 Vbeta and 13 Jbeta primers characterized the PCR. Produced via immunoSEQ multiplex PCR; TCRdb's table is partial and in-frame only. The sample holds 180,000 or so clones, around 86% seen once. The specimen was PBMCs. Source of these receptors: a woman aged 45-65 years in good health and CMV-seropositive.

A remark on this clone: The junction and the germline gene differ at one end; a read error may be behind it. The V and J genes are TRBV2 and TRBJ1-1; 10 bases are a match to TRBD1. Per the germline V gene, CDR1 is SNHLY and CDR2 is FYNNEI. This CDR3 region has 14 residues. In DNA, the CDR3 is TGTGCCAGCAGTAAGGACAGGGGGAACGCTGAAGCTTTCTTT. This sequence encodes CASSKDRGNAEAFF.

The gene calls are TRBV10-3 and TRBJ2-3; 8 positions match TRBD1. This CDR3 region has 15 residues. Unmatched junction bases numbered 5, after V lost 6 bases and J lost 0 bases. In germline, CDR1 is ENHRY, CDR2 SYGVKD. The CDR3 region has the DNA TGTGCCATCAGCAGGGGGCAGGGAAGCACAGATACGCAGTATTTT. Translation: CAISRGQGSTDTQYF.

This sequence joins TRBV9 and TRBJ2-3; 10 bases map to TRBD2. Germline V gene lookup returns CDR1 SGDLS and CDR2 YYNGEE. The CDR3 is 16 amino acids. V shed 0 bases and J 2 bases; nucleotides not matched to a gene: 3. CDR3 loop: CASSVVAGGPTDTQYF. The CDR3 nucleotides are TGTGCCAGCAGCGTAGTAGCGGGGGGACCCACAGATACGCAGTATTTT.

The V gene is TRBV5-6, the J gene TRBJ2-2; 10 positions match TRBD1. The germline V gene encodes CDR1 SGHDT and CDR2 YYEEEE. CDR3 length equals 16 residues. The ends lost 3 bases at V and 5 bases at J; junction bases unmatched: 7. CDR3 sequence reads: CASSSRQGARTGELFF. The CDR3 bases are TGTGCCAGCAGCTCGCGACAGGGGGCGCGGACCGGGGAGCTGTTTTTT.

V usage is TRBV7-9 and J usage is TRBJ1-1; 9 nucleotides align to TRBD1. The CDR3 contains 16 residues. CDR1 SEHNR and CDR2 FQNEAQ come from the germline V gene (reference sequence). The J segment lost 0 bases and the V segment lost 3 bases, leaving 5 bases of the junction unmatched. The CDR3 spells CASSLGQGNMNTEAFF. CDR3 nucleotides: TGTGCCAGCAGCTTGGGACAGGGCAACATGAACACTGAAGCTTTCTTT.

The chain joins TRBV6-4 to TRBJ1-3; D unresolved. Germline V gene data show CDR1 as MRHNA and CDR2 as SNTAGT. The V and J ends lost 3 bases and 3 bases respectively, with 15 bases between them. CDR3 length: 16 amino acids. In DNA form, the CDR3 reads TGTGCCAGCAGTGAAGAGGGCATCCACTATGGAAACACCATATATTTT. Encoded protein: CASSEEGIHYGNTIYF.

The chain uses TRBV29-1 and TRBJ1-1, with 7 positions matching TRBD1. Germline CDR1 reads SQVTM; CDR2 reads ANQGSEA. V trimming: 7 bases; J trimming: 1 base; junction bases outside the gene matches: 9. The CDR3 length is 14 residues. The CDR3 nucleotides are TGCAGCGCTTTAGGGGGCAGGGGGAACACTGAAGCTTTCTTT. Translated: CSALGGRGNTEAFF.

The J gene is TRBJ1-6, the V gene TRBV7-2, with 8 bases that match TRBD1. Trimming cost V 5 bases and J 7 bases; bases outside gene matches: 10. This CDR3 is 16 amino acids long. Germline CDR1 SGHTA, CDR2 FQGNSA. Written as DNA, the CDR3 is TGTGCCAGCAGCGCCTCCAGGGGGCGGGAGAATTCACCCCTCCACTTT. This codes for CASSASRGRENSPLHF.

This chain connects TRBV5-6 to TRBJ1-4, with a weak D call TRBD1 (6 bases). Between the trimmed V and J ends, which lost 4 bases and 0 bases, there was a span of 13 bases. Germline V gene data show CDR1 as SGHDT and CDR2 as YYEEEE. The CDR3 sequence is 16 residues long. The CDR3 loop reads CASSQNRESTNEKLFF. The DNA for the CDR3 is TGTGCCAGCAGCCAGAACAGGGAGTCAACTAATGAAAAACTGTTTTTT.

This chain connects TRBV6-5 to TRBJ2-3, with TRBD1 matching 9 bases. The CDR3 sequence is 15 residues long. Germline trimming cut 8 bases from V and 2 bases from J; bases unmatched to any gene: 8. CDR1 is MNHEY, CDR2 SVGAGI, per germline. The DNA for the CDR3 is TGTGCCAGCGGATACCGGGACAGGGACACAGATACGCAGTATTTT. Its translation: CASGYRDRDTDTQYF.

This clone was observed a single time. This rearrangement joins TRBV11-2 to TRBJ2-3, with 8 nucleotides matching TRBD2. Germline V gives CDR1 SGHAT, CDR2 FQNNGV. This CDR3 has 16 amino acids. The junction had 3 bases not matched to a gene; V was cut back by 0 bases and J by 1 base. The CDR3 loop is CASSLEISGGTDTQYF. CDR3 nucleotides: TGTGCCAGCAGCTTAGAAATTAGCGGGGGCACAGATACGCAGTATTTT.

The rearrangement uses TRBV7-3 and TRBJ2-7, with 8 nucleotides matching TRBD2. With 4 bases clipped from V and 6 bases from J, the junction kept 8 bases outside the gene matches. CDR3 length equals 14 residues. Germline V gene lookup returns CDR1 SGHTA and CDR2 FQGTGA. CDR3 sequence reads: CASSSGRAGGEQYF. In nucleotides, the CDR3 is TGTGCCAGCAGCTCGGGACGGGCGGGGGGCGAGCAGTACTTC.

V gene TRBV5-6 combines with J gene TRBJ2-1, with 10 bases that match TRBD2. Germline-derived CDR1 and CDR2 are SGHDT and YYEEEE. The CDR3 is made up of 15 amino acids. V lost 2 bases to trimming and J lost 4 bases; unmatched junction nucleotides: 3. CDR3 DNA: TGTGCCAGCAGCTTTGGACTAGCGGAGTACAATGAGCAGTTCTTC. Residues: CASSFGLAEYNEQFF.

V is TRBV5-6 and J is TRBJ1-1, with 8 nucleotides matching TRBD1. Trimming removed 0 bases from V and 7 bases from J; junction bases left unmatched: 14. The CDR3 loop spans 17 amino acids. Germline V gives CDR1 SGHDT, CDR2 YYEEEE. CDR3 DNA sequence: TGTGCCAGCAGCTTGGGGCAGGGGGCTTCTCGTCGAGTTGAAGCTTTCTTT. Protein: CASSLGQGASRRVEAFF.

The chain uses TRBV10-3 and TRBJ2-4, with 10 bases lining up with TRBD1. Germline CDR1 reads ENHRY; CDR2 reads SYGVKD. The CDR3 is 14 residues long. The V gene end was trimmed by 6 bases and the J gene end by 4 bases; junction bases not matched to a gene: 3. CDR3 protein: CAISPGQGKNIQYF. DNA for the CDR3: TGTGCCATCAGCCCGGGACAGGGGAAAAACATTCAGTACTTC.

The chain carries TRBV5-1 and TRBJ2-1, with 9 positions matching TRBD2. V shed 2 bases, J shed 6 bases, and the junction held 6 bases outside the gene matches. Germline V CDR1 and CDR2: SGHRS, YFSETQ. The CDR3 has 15 residues. The CDR3 DNA sequence: TGCGCCAGCAGCTTCCGAGCGGGAGGTCTCAATGAGCAGTTCTTC. It translates to CASSFRAGGLNEQFF.

This CDR3 reads CASSRGTGGYYEQYF. CDR3 DNA sequence: TGTGCCAGCAGTCGAGGGACAGGGGGTTATTACGAGCAGTACTTC. V and J are TRBV2 and TRBJ2-5, with TRBD1 matching 11 bases. The J call may be faulty, since TRBJ2-7 better matches the DNA end. CDR3 length: 15 amino acids. Germline V lookup: CDR1 SNHLY, CDR2 FYNNEI.

Comment on this clone: The junction and the germline gene differ at one end; a read error may be behind it. V gene TRBV28 combines with J gene TRBJ2-1, with D maybe TRBD2 (6 bases). Germline assignment: CDR1 MDHEN and CDR2 SYDVKM. CDR3 size: 12 residues. CDR3 DNA sequence: TGTGCCAGCAGTTTCGCCCAGGGAGGCGCGGTCTTC. Translating gives CASSFAQGGAVF. The whole variable domain, remainder taken from reference TRBV28 and TRBJ2-1, is DVKVTQSSRYLVKRTGEKVFLECVQDMDHENMFWYRQDPGLGLRLIYFSYDVKMKEKGDIPEGYSVSREKKERFSLILESASTNQTSMYLCASSFAQGGAVFGPGTRLTVL.

J is TRBJ2-7 and V is TRBV27; no definite D call. The CDR3 spans 15 residues. Germline CDR1 and CDR2: MNHEY and SMNVEV (reference sequence). V lost 0 bases and J lost 3, with 12 bases in between. The CDR3 region is CASSLSTLGVYEQYF. CDR3 DNA sequence: TGTGCCAGCAGTTTATCTACTCTTGGTGTCTACGAGCAGTACTTC.

This clone occurred once. V and J are TRBV1 and TRBJ2-7; the DNA was not used to check the table's D call, TRBD2. TRBV1 is an annotated pseudogene. The CDR3 is 16 amino acids. CDR3 residues: CTSSPSLGGGSYEQYF. CDR3 nucleotides: TGCACCAGCAGCCCCTCCTTGGGGGGAGGATCCTACGAGCAGTACTTC.

This clone was seen only a few times. This chain joins TRBV11-1 and TRBJ1-2, with TRBD1 matching over 9 bases. The J segment lost 4 bases and the V segment lost 4 bases, leaving 1 base of the junction unmatched. The CDR3 consists of 13 residues. Germline CDR1 SGHAT, CDR2 FQDESV (reference sequence). The CDR3 nucleotides are TGTGCCAGCAGCTCGGGACAGGGCTATGGCTACACCTTC. Translated, it gives CASSSGQGYGYTF.

The chain is built from TRBV9 and TRBJ2-1; TRBD2 matches 7 bases. Looked up from germline, CDR1 is SGDLS and CDR2 is YYNGEE. With 2 bases clipped from V and 4 bases from J, the junction kept 6 bases outside the gene matches. The CDR3 runs 15 residues. The CDR3 loop is CASSVSLAEYNEQFF. In DNA, the CDR3 is TGTGCCAGCAGCGTGAGCCTAGCGGAATACAATGAGCAGTTCTTC.

The chain joins TRBV6-5 to TRBJ1-2; a weak D match, TRBD1 (6 bases). Germline CDR1 MNHEY, CDR2 SVGAGI. V was cut by 7 bases and J by 5 bases, with 17 bases left in between. The length of the CDR3 is 14 residues. The CDR3 coding sequence is TGTGCCAGCAAAATCTTGGCAGGGGTATATGGCTACACCTTC. It yields the protein CASKILAGVYGYTF.